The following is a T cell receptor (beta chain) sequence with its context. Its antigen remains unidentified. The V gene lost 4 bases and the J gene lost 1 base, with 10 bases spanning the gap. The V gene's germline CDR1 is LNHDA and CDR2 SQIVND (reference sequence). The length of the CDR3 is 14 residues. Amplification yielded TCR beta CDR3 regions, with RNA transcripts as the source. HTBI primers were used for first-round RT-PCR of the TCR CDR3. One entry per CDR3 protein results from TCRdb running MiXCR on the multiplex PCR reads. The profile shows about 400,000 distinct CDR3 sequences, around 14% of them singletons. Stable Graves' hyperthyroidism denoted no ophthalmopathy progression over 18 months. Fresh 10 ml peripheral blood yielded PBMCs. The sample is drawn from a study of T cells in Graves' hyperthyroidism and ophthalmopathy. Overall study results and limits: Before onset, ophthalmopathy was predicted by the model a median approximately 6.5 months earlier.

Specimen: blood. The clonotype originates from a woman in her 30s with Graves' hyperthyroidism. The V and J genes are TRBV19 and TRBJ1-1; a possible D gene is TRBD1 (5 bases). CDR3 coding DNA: TGTGCCAGTAGTAGTGGGGCTCCGAACACTGAAGCTTTCTTT. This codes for CASSSGAPNTEAFF.